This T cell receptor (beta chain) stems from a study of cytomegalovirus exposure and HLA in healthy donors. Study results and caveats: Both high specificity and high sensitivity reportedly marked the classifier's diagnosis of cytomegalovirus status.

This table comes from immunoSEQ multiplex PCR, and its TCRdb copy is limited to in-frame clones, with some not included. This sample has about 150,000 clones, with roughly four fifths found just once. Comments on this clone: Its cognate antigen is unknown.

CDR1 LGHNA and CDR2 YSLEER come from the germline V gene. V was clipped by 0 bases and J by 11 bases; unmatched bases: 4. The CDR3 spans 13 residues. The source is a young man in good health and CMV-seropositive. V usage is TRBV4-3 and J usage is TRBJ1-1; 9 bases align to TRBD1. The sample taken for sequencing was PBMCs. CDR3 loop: CASSQDGTGRAFF. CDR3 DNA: TGCGCCAGCAGCCAAGACGGGACAGGGAGGGCTTTCTTT.